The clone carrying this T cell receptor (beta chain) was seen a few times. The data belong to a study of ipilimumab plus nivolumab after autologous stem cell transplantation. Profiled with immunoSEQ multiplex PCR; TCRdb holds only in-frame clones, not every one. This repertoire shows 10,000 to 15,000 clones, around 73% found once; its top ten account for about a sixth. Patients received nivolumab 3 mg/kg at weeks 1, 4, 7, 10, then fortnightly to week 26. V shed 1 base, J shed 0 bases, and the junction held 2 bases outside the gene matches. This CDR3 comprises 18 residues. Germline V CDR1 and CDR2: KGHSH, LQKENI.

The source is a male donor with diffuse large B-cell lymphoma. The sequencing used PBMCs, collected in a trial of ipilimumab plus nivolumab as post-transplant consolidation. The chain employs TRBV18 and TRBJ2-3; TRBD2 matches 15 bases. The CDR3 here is CASSPRTSGGASTDTQYF. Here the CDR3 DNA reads TGTGCCAGCTCACCACGGACTAGCGGGGGGGCAAGCACAGATACGCAGTATTTT.